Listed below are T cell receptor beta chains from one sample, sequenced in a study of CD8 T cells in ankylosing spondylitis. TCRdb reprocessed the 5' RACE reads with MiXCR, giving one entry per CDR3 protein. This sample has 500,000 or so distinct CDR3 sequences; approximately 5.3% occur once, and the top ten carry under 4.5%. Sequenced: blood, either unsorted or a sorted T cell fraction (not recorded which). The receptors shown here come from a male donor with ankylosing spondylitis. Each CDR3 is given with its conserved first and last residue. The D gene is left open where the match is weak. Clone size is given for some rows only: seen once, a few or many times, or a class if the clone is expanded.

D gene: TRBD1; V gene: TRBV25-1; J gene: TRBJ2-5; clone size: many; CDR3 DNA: TGTGCCAGCAGAGACAGGGGCCAAGAGACCCAGTACTTC; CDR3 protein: CASRDRGQETQYF
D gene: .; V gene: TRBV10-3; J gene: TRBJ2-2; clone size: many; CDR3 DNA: TGTGCCATCAGTGAGTCGACTGGATACACCGGGGAGCTGTTTTTT; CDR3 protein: CAISESTGYTGELFF
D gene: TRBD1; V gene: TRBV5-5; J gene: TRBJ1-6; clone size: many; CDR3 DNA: TGTGCCAGCAGCTTGGAGGGGGCAAGGGATAATTCACCCCTCCACTTT; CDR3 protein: CASSLEGARDNSPLHF
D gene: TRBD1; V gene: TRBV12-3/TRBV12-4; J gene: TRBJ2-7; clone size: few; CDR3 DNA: TGTGCCAGCAGTCTACGCGCCGGGACAGTACTATACGAGCAGTACTTC; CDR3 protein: CASSLRAGTVLYEQYF
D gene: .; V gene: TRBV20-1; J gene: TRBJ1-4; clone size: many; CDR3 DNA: TGCAGTGCGGAGGCGGGGGGGGCTAATGAAAAACTGTTTTTT; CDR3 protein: CSAEAGGANEKLFF
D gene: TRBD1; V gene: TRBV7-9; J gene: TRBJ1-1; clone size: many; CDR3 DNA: TGTGCCAGCAGCCCGTTGGGGACAGGGGTCACTGAAGCTTTCTTT; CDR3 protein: CASSPLGTGVTEAFF
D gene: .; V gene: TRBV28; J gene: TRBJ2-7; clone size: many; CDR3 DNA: TGTGCCAGCAGTTTTTGGGGTGAGGGGCCGGACGAGCAGTACTTC; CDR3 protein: CASSFWGEGPDEQYF
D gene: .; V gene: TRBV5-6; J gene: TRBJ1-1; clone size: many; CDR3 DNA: TGTGCCAGCAGCCGGTGGGGCAGGATGAACACTGAAGCTTTCTTT; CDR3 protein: CASSRWGRMNTEAFF
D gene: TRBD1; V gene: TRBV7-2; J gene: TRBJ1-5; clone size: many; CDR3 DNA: TGTGCCAGCAGCCTATTAGGGACAGGGATTCAGCCCCAGCATTTT; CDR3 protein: CASSLLGTGIQPQHF
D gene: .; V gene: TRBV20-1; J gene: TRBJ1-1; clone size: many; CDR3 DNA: TGCAGTGCCCTTCTGGTGGGGATGAACACTGAAGCTTTCTTT; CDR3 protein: CSALLVGMNTEAFF
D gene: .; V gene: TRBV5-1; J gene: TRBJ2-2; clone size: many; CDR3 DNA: TGCGCCAGCAGCCCGAGCCGGGGGGCGAAAAACACCGGGGAGCTGTTTTTT; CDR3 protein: CASSPSRGAKNTGELFF
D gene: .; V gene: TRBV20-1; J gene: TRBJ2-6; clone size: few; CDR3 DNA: TGCTGTGCTAGAGATAAAAACTACCTCCGACAGCTCTCTGGGGCCAACGTCCTGACTTTC; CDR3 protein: CCARDKNYLRQLSGANVLTF
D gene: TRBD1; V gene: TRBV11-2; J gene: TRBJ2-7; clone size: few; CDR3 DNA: TGTGCCAGCAGATCAATGACAGGGTCCTACGAGCAGTACTTC; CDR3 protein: CASRSMTGSYEQYF
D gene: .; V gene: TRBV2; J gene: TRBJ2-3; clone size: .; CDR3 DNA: TGTGCCAGCAGGCCCCGGGTGCGGAGCACAGATACGCAGTATTTT; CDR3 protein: CASRPRVRSTDTQYF
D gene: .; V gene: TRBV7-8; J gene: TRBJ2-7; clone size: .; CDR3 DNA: TGTGCCAGCAGCTTATCCCGGCAGCCCAGCGGGCCTTCCTACGAGCAGTACTTC; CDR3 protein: CASSLSRQPSGPSYEQYF
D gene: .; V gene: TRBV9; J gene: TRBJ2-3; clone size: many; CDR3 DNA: TGTGCCAGCAGCGTTATTCCAGATACGCAGTATTTT; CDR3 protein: CASSVIPDTQYF
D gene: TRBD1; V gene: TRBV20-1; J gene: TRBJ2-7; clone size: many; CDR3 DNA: TGCAGTGCTAGAGCGAGGACAGGGATCGCCTACGAGCAGTACTTC; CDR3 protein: CSARARTGIAYEQYF
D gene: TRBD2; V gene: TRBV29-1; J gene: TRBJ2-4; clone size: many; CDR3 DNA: TGCAGCGTTGAGTCACTAGCGGGGGACATTCAGTACTTC; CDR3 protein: CSVESLAGDIQYF
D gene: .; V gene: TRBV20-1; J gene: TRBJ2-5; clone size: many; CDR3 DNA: TGCAGTGCTAGAGATCCCCTTTTGGGGGAGACCCAGTACTTC; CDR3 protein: CSARDPLLGETQYF
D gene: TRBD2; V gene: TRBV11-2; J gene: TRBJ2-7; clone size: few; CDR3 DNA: TGTGCCAGCAGCTCGGAAGGAGCGGGAGGTCTCTACGAGCAGTACTTC; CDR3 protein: CASSSEGAGGLYEQYF
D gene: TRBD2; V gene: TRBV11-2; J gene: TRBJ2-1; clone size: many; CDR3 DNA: TGTGCCAGCAGCACAACTCTGCTAGCGGGAGGGAATGAGCAGTTCTTC; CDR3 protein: CASSTTLLAGGNEQFF
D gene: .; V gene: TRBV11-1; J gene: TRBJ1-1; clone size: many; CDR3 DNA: TGTGCCAGCAGCCAGTCGCCGACGAGACAAGCTTTCTTT; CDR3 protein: CASSQSPTRQAFF
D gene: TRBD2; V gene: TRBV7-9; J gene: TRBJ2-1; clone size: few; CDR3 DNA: TGTGCCAGCAGCCCAGCGGGACGCTCTCGGAATGAGCAGTTCTTC; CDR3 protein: CASSPAGRSRNEQFF
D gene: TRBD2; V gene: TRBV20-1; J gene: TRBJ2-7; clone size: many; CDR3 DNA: TGCAGTGCTAAATCTAGCGGGGCCTCCTACGAGCAGTACTTC; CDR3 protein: CSAKSSGASYEQYF
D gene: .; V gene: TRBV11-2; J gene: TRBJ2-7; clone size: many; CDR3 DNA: TGTGCCAGCAGCTTAGTGAGCTCCTACGAGCAGTACTTC; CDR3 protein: CASSLVSSYEQYF
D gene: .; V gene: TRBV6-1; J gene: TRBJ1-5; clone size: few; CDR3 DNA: TGTGCCAGCAGTGAAGGGTATCTCGGGCTCGGGGGTCAGCCCCAGCATTTT; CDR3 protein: CASSEGYLGLGGQPQHF
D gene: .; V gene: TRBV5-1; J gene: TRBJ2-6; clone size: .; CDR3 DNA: TGCGCCAGCAGACCTAATCTCTCTGGGGCCAACGTCCTGACTTTC; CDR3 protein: CASRPNLSGANVLTF
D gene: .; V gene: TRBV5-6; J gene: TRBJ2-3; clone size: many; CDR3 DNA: TGTGCCAGCAGAGCCATACTGGTAGATACGCAGTATTTT; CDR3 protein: CASRAILVDTQYF
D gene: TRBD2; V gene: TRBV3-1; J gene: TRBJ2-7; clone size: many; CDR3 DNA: TGTGCCAGCGGGACTAGCGGCTACGAGCAGTACTTC; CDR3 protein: CASGTSGYEQYF
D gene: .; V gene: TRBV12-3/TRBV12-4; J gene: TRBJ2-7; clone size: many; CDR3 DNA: TGTGCCAGCGGTCTACAGGGATCCCACGAGCAGTACTTC; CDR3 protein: CASGLQGSHEQYF
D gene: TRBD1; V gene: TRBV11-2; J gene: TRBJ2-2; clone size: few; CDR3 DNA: TGTGCCAGCACCGTCGGGACAGTGAACACCGGGGAGCTGTTTTTT; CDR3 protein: CASTVGTVNTGELFF
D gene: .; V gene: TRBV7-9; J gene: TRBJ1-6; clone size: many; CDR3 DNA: TGTGCCAGCAGCTTAGAGGGTAATTCACCCCTCCACTTT; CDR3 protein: CASSLEGNSPLHF
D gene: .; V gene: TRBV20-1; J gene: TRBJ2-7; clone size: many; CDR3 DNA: TGCAGTGCTTCCGGCCCATGGGCATCCTACGAGCAGTACTTC; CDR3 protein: CSASGPWASYEQYF
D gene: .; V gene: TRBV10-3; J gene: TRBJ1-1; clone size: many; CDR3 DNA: TGTGCCATCAGGGGGGTTGGGTGGAGTGAAGCTTTCTTT; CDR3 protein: CAIRGVGWSEAFF
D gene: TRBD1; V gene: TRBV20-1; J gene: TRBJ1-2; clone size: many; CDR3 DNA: TGCAGTCCAGGGGACAGGGGGAAGTCTGGCTACACCTTC; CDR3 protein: CSPGDRGKSGYTF
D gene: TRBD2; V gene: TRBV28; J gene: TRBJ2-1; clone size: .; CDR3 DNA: TGTGCCAGCAACCCTTACGGGAGGGCCGTATACAATGAGCAGTTCTTC; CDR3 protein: CASNPYGRAVYNEQFF
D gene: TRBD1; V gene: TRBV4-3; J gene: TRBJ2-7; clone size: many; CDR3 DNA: TGCGCCAGCAGCGTCCTCCCCGGGACAGGGGCGGCCGAGCAGTACTTC; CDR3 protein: CASSVLPGTGAAEQYF
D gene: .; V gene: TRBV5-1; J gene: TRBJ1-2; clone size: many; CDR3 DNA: TGCGCCAGCAGCTTGAGTGGGACCTATGGCTACACCTTC; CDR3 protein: CASSLSGTYGYTF
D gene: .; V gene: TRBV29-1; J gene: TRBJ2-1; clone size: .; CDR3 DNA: TGCAGCGTTGAATTGACCAGGTACAATGAGCAGTTCTTC; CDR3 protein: CSVELTRYNEQFF
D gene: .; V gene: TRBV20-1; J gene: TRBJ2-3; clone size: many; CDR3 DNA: TGCAGTGCTCCCCGAAGTTTCGGTCCCGCAGATACGCAGTATTTT; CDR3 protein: CSAPRSFGPADTQYF
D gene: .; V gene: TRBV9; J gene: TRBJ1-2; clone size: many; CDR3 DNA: TGTGCCAGCAGCGTAGCACGGGGAGGGGACTATGGCTACACCTTC; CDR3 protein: CASSVARGGDYGYTF